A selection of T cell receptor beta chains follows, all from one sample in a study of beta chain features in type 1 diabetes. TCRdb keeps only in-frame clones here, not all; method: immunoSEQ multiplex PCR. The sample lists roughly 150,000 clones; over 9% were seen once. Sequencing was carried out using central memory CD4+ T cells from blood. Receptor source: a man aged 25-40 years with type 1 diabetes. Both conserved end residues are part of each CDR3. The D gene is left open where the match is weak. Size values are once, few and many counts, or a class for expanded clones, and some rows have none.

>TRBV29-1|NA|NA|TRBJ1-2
TGCAGCGTTGGGGCTGGGTCTTATGGCTACACCTTC
CSVGAGSYGYTF
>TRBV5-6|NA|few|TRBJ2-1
TGTGCCAGCAGCGGGGAGTCGTGGAAGGGTGAGCAGTTCTTC
CASSGESWKGEQFF
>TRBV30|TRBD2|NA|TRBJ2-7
TGTGCCTGGATGGGACTAGCGGGAGGCCATTCCTACGAGCAGTACTTC
CAWMGLAGGHSYEQYF
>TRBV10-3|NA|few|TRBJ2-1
TGTGCCGTCAGAGAGCCAGCGCCTCTAAATGAGCAGTTCTTC
CAVREPAPLNEQFF
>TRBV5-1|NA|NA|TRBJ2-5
TGCGCCAGCAGCTTGGGTGCCGGGATTGAGACCCAGTACTTC
CASSLGAGIETQYF
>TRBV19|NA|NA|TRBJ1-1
TGTGCCATAAAAAGCACGGGGGGCACTGAAGCTTTCTTT
CAIKSTGGTEAFF
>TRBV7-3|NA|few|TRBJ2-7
TGTGCCAGCAGCGACGGGTCTACCTTTGGCGAGCAGTACTTC
CASSDGSTFGEQYF
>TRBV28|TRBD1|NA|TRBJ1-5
TGTGCCAGCAGAACAGGGGCGAGACAGCCCCAGCATTTT
CASRTGARQPQHF
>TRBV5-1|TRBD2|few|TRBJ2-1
TGCGCCAGCAGCCCGGCCGGGGTAGCGGGAGCTCACGAGCAGTTCTTC
CASSPAGVAGAHEQFF
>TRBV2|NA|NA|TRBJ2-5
TGTGCCAGCACCGAGGAGGGGGCGCCCCAAGAGACCCAGTACTTC
CASTEEGAPQETQYF
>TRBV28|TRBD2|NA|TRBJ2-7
TGTGCCAGCAGTACACGGGAGGAAGAGCAGTACTTC
CASSTREEEQYF
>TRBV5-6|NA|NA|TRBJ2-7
TGTGCCAGCAGCTGGGGGTCGACAGGCGGGTACGAGCAGTACTTC
CASSWGSTGGYEQYF
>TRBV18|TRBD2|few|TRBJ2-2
TGTGCCAGCTCCCTAAGACTAGCGGACACCGACGGGGAGCTGTTTTTT
CASSLRLADTDGELFF
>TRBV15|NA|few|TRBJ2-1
TGTGCCACACTAGGGGGGGAGGGATACAATGAGCAGTTCTTC
CATLGGEGYNEQFF
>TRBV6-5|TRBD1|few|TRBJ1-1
TGTGCCAGCAGTTTCACAACAGGGGGACGAGGTGAAGCTTTCTTT
CASSFTTGGRGEAFF
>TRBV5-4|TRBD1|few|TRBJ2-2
TGTGCCAGCAGCCCAGGGACAGGGACGAACACCGGGGAGCTGTTTTTT
CASSPGTGTNTGELFF
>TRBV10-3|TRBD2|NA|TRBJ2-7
TGTGCCATCAGTGCTAGCGGAGATCCTTACGAGCAGTACTTC
CAISASGDPYEQYF
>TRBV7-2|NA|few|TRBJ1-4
TGTGCCAGCAGCTTATACAGGGCCGACGAAAAACTGTTTTTT
CASSLYRADEKLFF
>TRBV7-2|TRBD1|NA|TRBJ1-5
TGTGCCAGCAGCTTAGCCACAGGGGGCCAGCCCCAGCATTTT
CASSLATGGQPQHF
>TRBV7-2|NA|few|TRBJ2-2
TGTGCCAGCAGCTTAGGAGGGACTCTGGGCGGGGAGCTGTTTTTT
CASSLGGTLGGELFF
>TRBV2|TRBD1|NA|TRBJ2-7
TGTGCCAGCAGCGCGACAGGGGTCGAGCAGTACTTC
CASSATGVEQYF
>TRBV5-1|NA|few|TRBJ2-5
TGCGCCAGCAGCACCGGGACTTACCAAGAGACCCAGTACTTC
CASSTGTYQETQYF
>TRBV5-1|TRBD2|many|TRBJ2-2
TGCGCCAGCAGCTCTTTAGCGGGAGGAGACACCGGGGAGCTGTTTTTT
CASSSLAGGDTGELFF
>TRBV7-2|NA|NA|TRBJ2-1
TGTGCCAGCAGCGAGCAAAGGGGAAAGTTCTTC
CASSEQRGKFF
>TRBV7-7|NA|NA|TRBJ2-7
TGTGCTAGCAGCTTAGGATATGAGGGCGGCGAGCAGTACTTC
CASSLGYEGGEQYF
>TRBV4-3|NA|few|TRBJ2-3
TGCGCCAGCAGCCAATACGGACATGCCAGTCCAGATACGCAGTATTTT
CASSQYGHASPDTQYF
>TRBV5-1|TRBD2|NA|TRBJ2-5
TGCGCCAGCAGCTTGGATACTAGCGGGAGGGCGGGGAAAGAGACCCAGTACTTC
CASSLDTSGRAGKETQYF
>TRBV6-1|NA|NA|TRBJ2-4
TGTGCCAGCAGTGATGGGGTACGGGGCGAGGGGACTATTCAGTACTTC
CASSDGVRGEGTIQYF
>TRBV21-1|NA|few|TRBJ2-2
TGTGCCAGCAGCAAAGTTGCGGGGCAAGTTCGGAGCTCTCTATACACAATGGCCGGGGAGCTGTTTTTT
CASSKVAGQVRSSLYTMAGELFF
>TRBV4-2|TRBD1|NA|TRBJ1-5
TGTGCCAGCAGCCAAGAAACTGTACAGGGGACGGGAAGTCAGCCCCAGCATTTT
CASSQETVQGTGSQPQHF
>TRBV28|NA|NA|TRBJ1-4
TGTGCCAGCAGGATAGGGGTTGAAAAACTGTTTTTT
CASRIGVEKLFF
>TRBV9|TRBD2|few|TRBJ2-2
TGTGCCAGCAGAAGGCTAGCGGGGGCGAACACCGGGGAGCTGTTTTTT
CASRRLAGANTGELFF
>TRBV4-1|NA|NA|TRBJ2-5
TGCGCCAGCAGCCAAGAGGTCCGTGGGGCACAAGAGACCCAGTACTTC
CASSQEVRGAQETQYF
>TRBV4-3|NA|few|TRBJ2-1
TGCGCCAGCAGCCATGGCCCGGGATCCTCCTACAATGAGCAGTTCTTC
CASSHGPGSSYNEQFF
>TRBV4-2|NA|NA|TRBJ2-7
TGTGCCAGCAGCCCCTTAGTTACGCAGGGAGGCGAGCAGTACTTC
CASSPLVTQGGEQYF
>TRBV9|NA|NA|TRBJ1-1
TGTGCCAGCAGCGTAGGTCGGGGAGGGGACACTGAAGCTTTCTTT
CASSVGRGGDTEAFF
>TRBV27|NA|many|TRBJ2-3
TGTGCCAGCAGTTTTAGCGGTCGCACAGATACGCAGTATTTT
CASSFSGRTDTQYF
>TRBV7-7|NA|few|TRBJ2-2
TGTGCTAGCAGCTTAGCGGAGGGGGAGCTGTTTTTT
CASSLAEGELFF
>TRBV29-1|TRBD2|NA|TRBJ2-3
TGCAGCTATACGGGGACTAGCCGCAGCACAGATACGCAGTATTTT
CSYTGTSRSTDTQYF
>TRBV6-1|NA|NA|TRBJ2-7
TGTGCCATCAGTGAGCCCTCCGGGGTTAGCTCCTACGAGCAGTACTTC
CAISEPSGVSSYEQYF
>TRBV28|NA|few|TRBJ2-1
TGTGCCAGCAGTTCCCCACGGGGTTTAGCCAGAGTTGGCAATGAGCAGTTCTTC
CASSSPRGLARVGNEQFF
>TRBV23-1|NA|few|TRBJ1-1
TGCGCCAGCAGTCCCCCCTGCACAGGGATCGGCACTGAAGCTTTCTTT
CASSPPCTGIGTEAFF
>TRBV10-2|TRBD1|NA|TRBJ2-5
TGCGCCAGCAGCGTCAAGAAGGACAGGATACAAGAGACCCAGTACTTC
CASSVKKDRIQETQYF
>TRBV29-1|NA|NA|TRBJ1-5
TGCAGCGTTGAACAGGGTGGCAATCAGCCCCAGCATTTT
CSVEQGGNQPQHF
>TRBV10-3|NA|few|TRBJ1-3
TGTGCCACGGAGATAGGAAACACCATATATTTT
CATEIGNTIYF
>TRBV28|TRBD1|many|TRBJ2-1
TGTGCCAGCAGTTGGGCCCCGGGACAGGGAAGCAATGAGCAGTTCTTC
CASSWAPGQGSNEQFF
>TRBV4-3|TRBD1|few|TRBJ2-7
TGCGCCAGCAGCCAAGATCTAGGACAGGGGGCCGTGGAGCAGTACTTC
CASSQDLGQGAVEQYF
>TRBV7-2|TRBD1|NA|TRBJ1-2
TGTGCCAGCAGCACCACTTCCAGGGGGCCTAACTTC
CASSTTSRGPNF
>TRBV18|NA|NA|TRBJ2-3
TGTGCCAGCTCACCGTTTGAGGGCACAGATACGCAGTATTTT
CASSPFEGTDTQYF
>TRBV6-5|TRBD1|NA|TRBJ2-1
TGTGCCAGCAGTACCGGGACAGCGTACTACAATGAGCAGTTCTTC
CASSTGTAYYNEQFF
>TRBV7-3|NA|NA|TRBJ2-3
TGTGCCAGCAGCCTTTCTACTTACACAGATACGCAGTATTTT
CASSLSTYTDTQYF